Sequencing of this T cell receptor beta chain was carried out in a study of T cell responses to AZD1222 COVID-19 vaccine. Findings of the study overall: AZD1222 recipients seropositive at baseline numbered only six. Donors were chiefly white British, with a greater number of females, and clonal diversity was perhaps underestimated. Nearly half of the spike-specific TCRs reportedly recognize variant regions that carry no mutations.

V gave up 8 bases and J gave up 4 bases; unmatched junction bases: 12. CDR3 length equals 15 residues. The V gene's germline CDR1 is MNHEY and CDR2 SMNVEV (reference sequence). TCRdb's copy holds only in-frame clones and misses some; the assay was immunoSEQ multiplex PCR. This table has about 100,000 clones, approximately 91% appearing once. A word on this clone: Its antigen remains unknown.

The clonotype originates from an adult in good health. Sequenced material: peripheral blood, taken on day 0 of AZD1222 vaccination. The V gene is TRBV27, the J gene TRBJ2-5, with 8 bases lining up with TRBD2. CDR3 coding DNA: TGTGCCAGCTCTGGTGCCGGGAGGGCCCCAGAGACCCAGTACTTC. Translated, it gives CASSGAGRAPETQYF.